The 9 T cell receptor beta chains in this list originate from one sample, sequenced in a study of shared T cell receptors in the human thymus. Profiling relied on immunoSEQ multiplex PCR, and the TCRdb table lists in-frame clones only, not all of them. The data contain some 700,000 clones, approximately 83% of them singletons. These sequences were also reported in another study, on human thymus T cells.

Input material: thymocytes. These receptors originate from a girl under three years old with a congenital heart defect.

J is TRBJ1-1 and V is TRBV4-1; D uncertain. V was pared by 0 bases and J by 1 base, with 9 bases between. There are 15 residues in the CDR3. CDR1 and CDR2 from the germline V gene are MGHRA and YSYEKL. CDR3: CASSQDLVRNTEAFF. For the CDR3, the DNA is TGCGCCAGCAGCCAAGATCTAGTTAGGAACACTGAAGCTTTCTTT.

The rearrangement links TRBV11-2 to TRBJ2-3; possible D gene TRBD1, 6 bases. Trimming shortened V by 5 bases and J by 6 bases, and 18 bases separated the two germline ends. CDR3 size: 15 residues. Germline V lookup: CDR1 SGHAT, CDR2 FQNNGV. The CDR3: CASSPQGPLKDTQYF. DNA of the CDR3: TGTGCCAGCAGCCCGCAGGGGCCCCTTAAGGATACGCAGTATTTT. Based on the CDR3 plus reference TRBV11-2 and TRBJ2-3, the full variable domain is EAGVAQSPRYKIIEKRQSVAFWCNPISGHATLYWYQQILGQGPKLLIQFQNNGVVDDSQLPKDRFSAERLKGVDSTLKIQPAKLEDSAVYLCASSPQGPLKDTQYFGPGTRLTVL.

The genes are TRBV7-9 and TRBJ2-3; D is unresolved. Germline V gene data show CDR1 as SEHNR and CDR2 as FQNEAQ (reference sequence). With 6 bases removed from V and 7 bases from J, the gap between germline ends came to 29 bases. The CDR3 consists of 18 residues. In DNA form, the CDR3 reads TGTGCCAGCAGTCGAGTAAAGCACGCCTCGAGTCGTGTGTATACGCAGTATTTT. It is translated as CASSRVKHASSRVYTQYF.

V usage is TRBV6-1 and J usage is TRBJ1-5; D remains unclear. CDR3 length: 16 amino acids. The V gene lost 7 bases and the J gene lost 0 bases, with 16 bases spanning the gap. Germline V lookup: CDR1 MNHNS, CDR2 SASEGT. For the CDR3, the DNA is TGTGCCAGCACCGAAGCGAGGGTTTTTAGCAATCAGCCCCAGCATTTT. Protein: CASTEARVFSNQPQHF.

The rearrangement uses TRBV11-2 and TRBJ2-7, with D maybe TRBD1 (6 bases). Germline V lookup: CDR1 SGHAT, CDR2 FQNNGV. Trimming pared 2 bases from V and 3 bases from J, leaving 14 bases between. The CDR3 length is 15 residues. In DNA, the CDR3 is TGTGCCAGCAGCTTACGACCTGGGGGCCACTACGAGCAGTACTTC. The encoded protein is CASSLRPGGHYEQYF.

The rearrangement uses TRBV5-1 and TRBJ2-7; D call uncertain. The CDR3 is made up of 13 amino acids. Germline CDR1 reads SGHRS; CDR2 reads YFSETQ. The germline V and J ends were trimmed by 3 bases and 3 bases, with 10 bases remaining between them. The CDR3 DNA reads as TGCGCCAGCAGCTCGGGTATCAGCTACGAGCAGTACTTC. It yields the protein CASSSGISYEQYF. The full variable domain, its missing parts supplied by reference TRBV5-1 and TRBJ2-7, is KAGVTQTPRYLIKTRGQQVTLSCSPISGHRSVSWYQQTPGQGLQFLFEYFSETQRNKGNFPGRFSGRQFSNSRSEMNVSTLELGDSALYLCASSSGISYEQYFGPGTRLTVT.

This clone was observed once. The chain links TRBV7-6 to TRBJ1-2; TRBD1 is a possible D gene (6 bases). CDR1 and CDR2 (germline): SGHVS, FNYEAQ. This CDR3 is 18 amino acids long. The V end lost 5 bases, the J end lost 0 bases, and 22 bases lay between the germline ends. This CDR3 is CASSRIPGHQPPNYGYTF. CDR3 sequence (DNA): TGTGCCAGCAGCCGGATACCGGGACACCAACCCCCTAACTATGGCTACACCTTC.

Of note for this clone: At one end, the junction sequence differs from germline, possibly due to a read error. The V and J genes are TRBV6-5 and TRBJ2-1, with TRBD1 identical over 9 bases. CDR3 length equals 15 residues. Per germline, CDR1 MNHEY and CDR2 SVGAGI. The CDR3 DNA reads TGTGCCAGCAGTGACTCCGGGACAGGGTGGAATGAGCAGTTCTTC. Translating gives CASSDSGTGWNEQFF.

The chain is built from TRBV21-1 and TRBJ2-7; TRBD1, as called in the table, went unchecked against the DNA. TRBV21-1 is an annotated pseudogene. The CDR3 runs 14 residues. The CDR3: CASSKGDRGYEQYF. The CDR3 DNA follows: TGTGCCAGCAGCAAAGGGGACAGGGGCTACGAGCAGTACTTC.